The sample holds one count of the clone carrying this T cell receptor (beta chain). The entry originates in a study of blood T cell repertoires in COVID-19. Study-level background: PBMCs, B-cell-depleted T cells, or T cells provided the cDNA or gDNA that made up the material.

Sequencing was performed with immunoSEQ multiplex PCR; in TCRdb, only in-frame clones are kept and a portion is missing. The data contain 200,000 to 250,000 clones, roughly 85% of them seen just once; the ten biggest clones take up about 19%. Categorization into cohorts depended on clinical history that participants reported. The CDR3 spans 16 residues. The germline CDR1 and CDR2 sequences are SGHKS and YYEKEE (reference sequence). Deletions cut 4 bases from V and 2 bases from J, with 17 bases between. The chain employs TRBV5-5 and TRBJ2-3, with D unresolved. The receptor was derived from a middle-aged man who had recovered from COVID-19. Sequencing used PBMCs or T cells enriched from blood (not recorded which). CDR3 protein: CASSDPGSLTTDTQYF. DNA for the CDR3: TGTGCCAGCAGCGACCCCGGGTCCTTGACCACAGATACGCAGTATTTT.